The text below deals with one T cell receptor beta chain. Profiled with immunoSEQ multiplex PCR; TCRdb holds only in-frame clones, not every one. Among about 440,000 clones listed, about 83% were seen once. Treatment: roughly 20 received Ad26.COV2.S at low or high dose, single or two shots; about 5 received placebo; per-sample allocation not given. At day 63 after the first vaccine or placebo injection, samples were drawn. The entry originates in a study of Ad26.COV2.S vaccination and SARS-CoV-2 variants. The CDR3 loop spans 14 amino acids. V dropped 10 bases and J dropped 10 bases, with 22 bases sitting between them. Germline CDR1 MNHEY, CDR2 SVGAGI.

The source of this sequence is a person aged 18-65 years who received the Ad26.COV2.S COVID-19 vaccine or a placebo. Sequencing was performed on peripheral blood, taken in a trial of Ad26.COV2.S vaccine versus placebo. This chain joins TRBV6-5 and TRBJ1-4; tentative D call: TRBD1 (5 bases). In DNA form, the CDR3 reads TGTGCCATCAACTTGGGGGGGGATGAAGGAAAACTGTTTTTT. This gives the protein CAINLGGDEGKLFF.